This section outlines one TCR beta chain sequence together with its context. The data stem from a study of blood T cell repertoires in COVID-19. Repertoires were generated with immunoSEQ multiplex PCR, while TCRdb's copy carries only in-frame clones and drops some. The sample has 130,000 to 150,000 clones; roughly 80% are singletons. The CDR3 length is 15 residues. Trimming pared 0 bases from V and 5 bases from J, leaving 14 bases between. Germline values: CDR1 SGHRS, CDR2 YFSETQ. V is TRBV5-1 and J is TRBJ2-5; D might be TRBD1 (5 bases). Sequenced sample: PBMCs or T cells enriched from blood (not recorded which). The clonotype originates from a man in his forties or fifties who had recovered from COVID-19. The CDR3 region is CASSLAGEGAETQYF. The CDR3 region has the DNA TGCGCCAGCAGCTTGGCCGGAGAAGGGGCGGAGACCCAGTACTTC.